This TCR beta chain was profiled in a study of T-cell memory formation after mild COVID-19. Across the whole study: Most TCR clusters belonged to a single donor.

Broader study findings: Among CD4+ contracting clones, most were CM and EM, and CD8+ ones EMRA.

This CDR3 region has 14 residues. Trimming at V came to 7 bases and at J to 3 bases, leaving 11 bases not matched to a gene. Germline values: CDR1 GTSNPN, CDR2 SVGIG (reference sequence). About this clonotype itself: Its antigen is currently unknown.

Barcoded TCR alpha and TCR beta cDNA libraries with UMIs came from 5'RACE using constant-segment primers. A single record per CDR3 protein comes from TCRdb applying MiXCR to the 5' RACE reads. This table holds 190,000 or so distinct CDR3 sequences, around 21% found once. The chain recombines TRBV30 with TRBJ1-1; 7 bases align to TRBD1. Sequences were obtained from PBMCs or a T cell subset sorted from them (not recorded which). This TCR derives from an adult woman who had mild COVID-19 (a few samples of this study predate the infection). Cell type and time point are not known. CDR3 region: CASSTGTGDTEAFF. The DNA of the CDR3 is TGTGCCTCCTCCACCGGCACAGGGGACACTGAAGCTTTCTTT.